This T cell receptor beta chain appears in the sequencing data of a study of vaccination and CD4 T cells after COVID-19. Study summary: Sampling after COVID took place at a median of around 91 days (range 35 to 161) following diagnosis. Study findings and constraints: Convalescent patients studied were relatively few, and early post-infection timepoints were absent.

To note about this clonotype: What it recognizes is unknown.

The treatment was: 10-day PBMC culture with coronavirus spike peptide pools or control peptides (ViraFEST assay). Cultured CD4+ T cell DNA underwent sequencing with the Oncomine TCR Beta short-read assay. TCRdb analysed the PCR reads with MiXCR anew, one entry per CDR3 protein. The table includes under 8,500 distinct CDR3 sequences, about 57% detected once. This receptor was taken from a human donor with COVID-19. Sequences were derived from cultured CD4+ T cells from blood, sampled after SARS-CoV-2 vaccination.

CDR3 protein: CASSPTGNYGYTF. CDR3 DNA: TGTGCCAGCAGTCCGACGGGGAACTATGGCTACACCTTC. The chain uses TRBV6-1 and TRBJ1-2; D is ambiguous. CDR1 MNHNS and CDR2 SASEGT come from the germline V gene. This CDR3 spans 13 amino acids. Between the trimmed V and J ends, which lost 5 bases and 2 bases, there was a span of 9 bases.